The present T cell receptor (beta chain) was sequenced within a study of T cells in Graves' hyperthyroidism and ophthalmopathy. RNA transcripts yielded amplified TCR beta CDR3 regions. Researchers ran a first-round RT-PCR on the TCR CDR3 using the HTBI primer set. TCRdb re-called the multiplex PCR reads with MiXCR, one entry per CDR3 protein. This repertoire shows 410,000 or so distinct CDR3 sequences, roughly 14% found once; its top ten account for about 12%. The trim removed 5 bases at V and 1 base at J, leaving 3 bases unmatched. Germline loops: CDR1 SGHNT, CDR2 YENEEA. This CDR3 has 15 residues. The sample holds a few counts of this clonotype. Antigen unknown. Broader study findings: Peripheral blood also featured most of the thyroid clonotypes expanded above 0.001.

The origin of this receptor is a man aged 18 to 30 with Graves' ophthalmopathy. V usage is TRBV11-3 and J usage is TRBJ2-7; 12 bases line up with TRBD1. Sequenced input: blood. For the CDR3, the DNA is TGTGCCAGCAGCCAGGGACAGGGGGCTTCCTACGAGCAGTACTTC. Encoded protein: CASSQGQGASYEQYF.